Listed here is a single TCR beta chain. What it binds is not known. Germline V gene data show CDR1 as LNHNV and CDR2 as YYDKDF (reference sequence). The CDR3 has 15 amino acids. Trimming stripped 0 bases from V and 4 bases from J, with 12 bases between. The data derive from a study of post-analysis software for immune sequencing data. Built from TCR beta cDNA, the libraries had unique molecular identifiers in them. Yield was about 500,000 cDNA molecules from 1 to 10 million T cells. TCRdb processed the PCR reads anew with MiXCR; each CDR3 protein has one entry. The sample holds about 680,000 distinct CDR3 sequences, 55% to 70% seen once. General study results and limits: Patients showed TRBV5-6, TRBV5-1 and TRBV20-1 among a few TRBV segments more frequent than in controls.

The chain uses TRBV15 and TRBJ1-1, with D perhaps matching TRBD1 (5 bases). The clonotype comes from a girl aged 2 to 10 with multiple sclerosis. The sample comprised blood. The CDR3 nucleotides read TGTGCCACCAGCAGAGATAATGGGGCGGTCACTGAAGCTTTCTTT. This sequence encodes CATSRDNGAVTEAFF.